Listed below are T cell receptor beta chains from one sample, sequenced in a study of vaccination and CD4 T cells after COVID-19. One entry per CDR3 protein results from TCRdb running MiXCR on the PCR reads. The sample lists about 30,000 distinct CDR3 sequences, around 49% occurring once. Source: CD4+ T cells from blood, taken about 7 months after SARS-CoV-2 vaccination. The source of these receptors is a human donor who had recovered from COVID-19. The CDR3 runs from the conserved cysteine through the conserved F or W. The D gene is left open where the match is weak. Only some rows state a clone size, as once, few, many or a class for expanded clones.

clone_size d_call j_call v_call cdr3_length cdr3_nt cdr3_aa
few - TRBJ1-2 TRBV27 13 TGTGCCAGCAGTTTAGTAAGAGGCTATGGCTACACCTTC CASSLVRGYGYTF
- - TRBJ2-2 TRBV7-9 16 TGTGCCAGCAACCCATGGGAGGGGGCCCACACCGGGGAGCTGTTTTTT CASNPWEGAHTGELFF
- TRBD2 TRBJ2-5 TRBV7-2 24 TGTGCCAGCAGCCAAGGACTAGCCGCCAGTTACCGGGGGGTTTGGGTGACAACGCAAGAGACCCAGTACTTC CASSQGLAASYRGVWVTTQETQYF
few - TRBJ2-5 TRBV6-5 18 TGTGCCAGCAGTTACTCGTTGGGGCAACCAACGAACCAAGAGACCCAGTACTTC CASSYSLGQPTNQETQYF
- - TRBJ1-2 TRBV7-2 15 TGTGCCAGCAGCTTAGATGGAGGCTTACCCTATGGCTACACCTTC CASSLDGGLPYGYTF
few - TRBJ2-5 TRBV6-2/TRBV6-3 16 TGTGCCAGCAGTTACGTGCCCCTTAACACTAAAGAGACCCAGTACTTC CASSYVPLNTKETQYF
- - TRBJ2-2 TRBV6-1 13 TGTGCCAGCGTTCAGGGGAACACCGGGGAGCTGTTTTTT CASVQGNTGELFF
few - TRBJ1-1 TRBV6-1 13 TGTGCCAGCACACGGGGTGGGAACACTGAAGCTTTCTTT CASTRGGNTEAFF
- - TRBJ2-1 TRBV7-6 12 TGTGCCAGCAGGGAGGGTCGTTATGAGCAGTTCTTC CASREGRYEQFF
- - TRBJ2-7 TRBV7-2 12 TGTGCCAGCAGCCCTAACCTCTACGAGCAGTACTTC CASSPNLYEQYF
- - TRBJ2-2 TRBV2 16 TGTGCCAGCAGTGAATCAGGGTTTAGGAAGACCGGGGAGCTGTTTTTT CASSESGFRKTGELFF
- TRBD2 TRBJ2-7 TRBV6-1 13 TGTGCCAGCACTGGGACTAGCGGGGCCAGGCGGTACTTC CASTGTSGARRYF
- - TRBJ2-5 TRBV6-6 15 TGTGCCAGCAGTGATCCCAGCGGGCGACAGGAGACCCAGTACTTC CASSDPSGRQETQYF
- - TRBJ2-5 TRBV12-3/TRBV12-4 15 TGTGCCAGCAGTTTACTAGGGGGAGAAATGGAGACCCAGTACTTC CASSLLGGEMETQYF
- - TRBJ1-5 TRBV6-5 15 TGTGCCAGCAGTTACTCGACCGGGGGCAATCAGCCCCAGCATTTT CASSYSTGGNQPQHF
- - TRBJ1-2 TRBV9 16 TGTGCCAGCAGCCCCGCCCCGCAGGGTAGTATCTATGGCTACACCTTC CASSPAPQGSIYGYTF
few - TRBJ1-2 TRBV19 12 TGTGCCAGTAGACAGGGATTCTATGGCTACACCTTC CASRQGFYGYTF
few TRBD2 TRBJ2-7 TRBV6-1 14 TGTGCCAGCAGGGTAAGCGGGACGATGTACGAGCAGTACTTC CASRVSGTMYEQYF
few TRBD1 TRBJ1-6 TRBV20-1 14 TGCAGTGCTGGACAGGGGGCGCGGGATTCACCCCTCCACTTT CSAGQGARDSPLHF
- - TRBJ2-3 TRBV6-5 16 TGTGCCAGCAGTGAGGGCGTTTCCCAAAGCACAGATACGCAGTATTTT CASSEGVSQSTDTQYF
- - TRBJ2-7 TRBV20-1 11 TGCAGTGCTAACCAAGGCTACGAGCAGTACTTC CSANQGYEQYF
- TRBD1 TRBJ2-7 TRBV6-1 15 TGTGCCAGCAGTACGGGACAGGCGGCCTCCTACGAGCAGTACTTC CASSTGQAASYEQYF
once - TRBJ1-5 TRBV7-2 12 TGTGTCAGCAGCTTAGATGGTCAGCCCCAGCATTTT CVSSLDGQPQHF
few - TRBJ1-5 TRBV30 13 TGTGCCTGGACTGGGGCTTCCGATCAGCCCCAGCATTTT CAWTGASDQPQHF
few - TRBJ2-2 TRBV27 17 TGTGCCAGCCTGCTCGGTTCACGGATGGGGAACACCGGGGAGCTGTTTTTT CASLLGSRMGNTGELFF
few - TRBJ2-7 TRBV27 13 TGTGCCAGCAGTTTAGTGGGACATTACGAGCAGTACTTC CASSLVGHYEQYF
- - TRBJ2-7 TRBV4-1 15 TGCGCCAGCAGCCAAGGGACAGATCCGCGCTACGAGCAGTACTTC CASSQGTDPRYEQYF
few - TRBJ1-2 TRBV20-1 15 TGCAGTGCTAGTGGGGCCGGGACGGCCTTTAATGTGAACACCTTC CSASGAGTAFNVNTF
- - TRBJ1-1 TRBV7-8 13 TGTGCCAGCAGCTTATCCCAAGCCACTGAAGCTTTCTTT CASSLSQATEAFF
- - TRBJ2-1 TRBV20-1 16 TGCAGTGCTAGAGACAACGTCGCTAGGTCCTACAATGAGCAGTTCTTC CSARDNVARSYNEQFF
- TRBD1 TRBJ1-1 TRBV19 13 TGTGCCAGTACCAGGACAGGGTTTACTGAAGCTTTCTTT CASTRTGFTEAFF